Each of the 12 T cell receptor beta chains below was sequenced from the same sample in a study of CD8+CD57+ T cells in acquired aplastic anemia. According to the study, genomic DNA was the template for TCR beta VDJ and CDR3 profiling. From the reads, TCRdb called clonotypes with MiXCR, one entry per CDR3 protein. Of about 190,000 distinct CDR3 sequences detected, approximately 50% appear once; the ten largest clones hold approximately 16%. Sequenced: sorted CD4+, CD8+, or CD8+CD57+ T cells (not recorded which) from PBMCs. The receptors were sampled from a human donor in good health, serving as a control.

The chain joins TRBV20-1 to TRBJ1-3; 8 bases fit TRBD1. Germline V lookup: CDR1 DFQATT, CDR2 SNEGSKA (reference sequence). With 4 bases clipped from V and 8 bases from J, the junction kept 10 bases outside the gene matches. CDR3 size: 14 residues. In nucleotides, the CDR3 is TGCAGTGCTACAGGGGGCGACTATGGCTACACCATATATTTT. Translation gives CSATGGDYGYTIYF.

The CDR3 nucleotides are TGTGCCAGCAACGCGGGGGGGGGGGAGACCCAGTACTTC. Its translation is CASNAGGGETQYF. The V gene is TRBV2, the J gene TRBJ2-5, with 9 bases aligning to TRBD2. The CDR3 covers 13 residues. The germline gives CDR1 SNHLY, CDR2 FYNNEI. J lost 5 bases, V lost 7 bases, and 5 bases had no gene match. The full variable domain, completed using reference TRBV2 and TRBJ2-5, is EPEVTQTPSHQVTQMGQEVILRCVPISNHLYFYWYRQILGQKVEFLVSFYNNEISEKSEIFDDQFSVERPDGSNFTLKIRSTKLEDSAMYFCASNAGGGETQYFGPGTRLLVL.

The V and J genes are TRBV24-1 and TRBJ2-7, with no clear D. Trimming removed 9 bases at V and 3 bases at J, with 8 bases between. The CDR3 is 11 amino acids. Germline V gene data show CDR1 as KGHDR and CDR2 as SFDVKD. The CDR3 spells CATLTDYEQYF. The CDR3, as DNA: TGTGCCACCCTCACGGACTACGAGCAGTACTTC.

The rearrangement links TRBV7-9 to TRBJ2-1, with TRBD2 matching over 9 bases. The CDR3 is made up of 16 amino acids. J gave up 4 bases and V 0 bases, and 4 bases lay outside the gene matches. Germline lookup yields CDR1 SEHNR and CDR2 FQNEAQ (reference sequence). The CDR3 spells CASSLAVAGVYNEQFF. CDR3 DNA sequence: TGTGCCAGCAGCTTAGCGGTAGCGGGGGTGTACAATGAGCAGTTCTTC.

This clonotype has just a few counts. The V call is TRBV9, the J call TRBJ2-2; the match to TRBD2 covers 16 bases. The CDR3 extends over 17 amino acids. The J segment lost 8 bases and the V segment lost 5 bases, leaving 9 bases of the junction unmatched. Looked up from germline, CDR1 is SGDLS and CDR2 is YYNGEE. The CDR3 nucleotides read TGTGCCAGCAGTTTATGGGGACTAGCGGGGGGGCGAGGGGAGCTGTTTTTT. This codes for CASSLWGLAGGRGELFF. The entire variable domain, with the rest obtained from reference TRBV9 and TRBJ2-2, is as follows: DSGVTQTPKHLITATGQRVTLRCSPRSGDLSVYWYQQSLDQGLQFLIQYYNGEERAKGNILERFSAQQFPDLHSELNLSSLELGDSALYFCASSLWGLAGGRGELFFGEGSRLTVL.

This clonotype was found a few times. The V gene is TRBV10-3, the J gene TRBJ2-7; TRBD2 agrees at 12 bases. The CDR3 is made up of 15 amino acids. V was clipped by 4 bases and J by 4 bases; unmatched bases: 5. Germline CDR1 reads ENHRY; CDR2 reads SYGVKD. In DNA, the CDR3 is TGTGCCATCAGTGCCGCTAGCGGGGGGGCTTACGAGCAGTACTTC. It encodes CAISAASGGAYEQYF.

This chain links TRBV10-3 with TRBJ1-2, with unresolved D. The CDR3 contains 15 residues. The germline V and J ends were trimmed by 0 bases and 4 bases, with 12 bases remaining between them. Germline V gives CDR1 ENHRY, CDR2 SYGVKD. The CDR3 here is CAISESLGNTYGYTF. CDR3 in DNA: TGTGCCATCAGTGAGTCACTCGGGAATACCTATGGCTACACCTTC.

J is TRBJ2-4 and V is TRBV7-3; 7 bases agree with TRBD2. The J segment lost 6 bases and the V segment lost 6 bases, leaving 11 bases of the junction unmatched. CDR1 and CDR2 (germline): SGHTA, FQGTGA. The CDR3 extends over 15 amino acids. In DNA, the CDR3 is TGTGCCAGCAGTCCCCTGCGGGGCGGGGGAAACATTCAGTACTTC. This codes for CASSPLRGGGNIQYF.

The chain combines TRBV19 with TRBJ1-4, with a tentative D call TRBD1 (6 bases). The CDR3 is 14 residues long. Germline assignment: CDR1 LNHDA and CDR2 SQIVND (reference sequence). Trimming left V 5 bases short and J 7 bases short, with 14 bases between. The DNA of the CDR3 is TGTGCCAGTAGTCTAACAGGGAACACTGAAAAACTGTTTTTT. As protein: CASSLTGNTEKLFF.

This clonotype was seen only a few times. The V and J genes are TRBV10-3 and TRBJ1-5; TRBD1 aligns across 10 bases. The junction had 8 bases not matched to a gene; V was cut back by 3 bases and J by 6 bases. This CDR3 comprises 16 residues. Germline CDR1 ENHRY, CDR2 SYGVKD. The chain's CDR3 is CAISDRGQGLGQPQHF. CDR3 nucleotides: TGTGCCATCAGTGATAGGGGACAGGGGTTGGGTCAGCCCCAGCATTTT.

This clonotype was counted ten times or more. The V gene is TRBV5-6, the J gene TRBJ1-5; D is perhaps TRBD1 (5 bases). Germline CDR1 SGHDT, CDR2 YYEEEE. The CDR3 totals 11 residues. Deletions cut 3 bases from V and 9 bases from J, with 7 bases between. The DNA for the CDR3 is TGTGCCAGCAGCTCCGGGGGGCCCCAGCATTTT. This gives the protein CASSSGGPQHF. The entire variable domain, with the rest obtained from reference TRBV5-6 and TRBJ1-5, is as follows: DAGVTQSPTHLIKTRGQQVTLRCSPKSGHDTVSWYQQALGQGPQFIFQYYEEEERQRGNFPDRFSGHQFPNYSSELNVNALLLGDSALYLCASSSGGPQHFGDGTRLSIL.

The chain links TRBV9 to TRBJ2-3; the match to TRBD2 covers 8 bases. The CDR3 length is 16 residues. CDR1 is SGDLS, CDR2 YYNGEE, per germline. J gave up 4 bases and V 0 bases, and 7 bases lay outside the gene matches. The CDR3 here is CASSVVPGGRSDTQYF. Written as DNA, the CDR3 is TGTGCCAGCAGCGTAGTTCCGGGGGGGCGATCAGATACGCAGTATTTT. The full variable domain, its missing parts supplied by reference TRBV9 and TRBJ2-3, is DSGVTQTPKHLITATGQRVTLRCSPRSGDLSVYWYQQSLDQGLQFLIQYYNGEERAKGNILERFSAQQFPDLHSELNLSSLELGDSALYFCASSVVPGGRSDTQYFGPGTRLTVL.